This T cell receptor beta chain was obtained from a study of beta chain features in type 1 diabetes. Study-level information: Similarity in age, gender and cell yields was seen between patients and healthy donors. Study findings and constraints: Cells that show high TCR expression could be over-represented by cDNA sequencing. A closer apparent resemblance between naive, central memory and Treg TCRB repertoires was seen in patients than in healthy donors. TCRB CDR3 length was moderately but significantly reduced in all four CD4+ subsets of Type 1 diabetes patients.

The investigators reverse transcribed all of the isolated RNA, so they sequenced expressed TCRB transcripts. Assay used: immunoSEQ multiplex PCR; TCRdb lists only in-frame clones, some missing. Of approximately 600,000 clones listed, 9.5% to 15% are singletons. CD45RO/CCR7/CD25/CD127/CD95/CD27 staining was used to isolate CD4+ naive, central memory, regulatory and stem cell-like memory cells by sorting. Germline loops: CDR1 SGHTA, CDR2 FQGNSA. The CDR3 totals 19 residues. Trimming at V came to 4 bases and at J to 2 bases, leaving 16 bases not matched to a gene. The sample holds a few counts of this clone. The antigen is not known.

This clonotype originated in a man aged 25 to 40 with type 1 diabetes. The chain joins TRBV7-2 to TRBJ1-2, with 10 bases fitting TRBD1. Sequenced: naive CD4+ T cells from blood. CDR3 sequence reads: CASSSQSRDRGGKNYGYTF. DNA for the CDR3: TGTGCCAGCAGCTCACAGAGCCGGGACAGGGGAGGAAAAAACTATGGCTACACCTTC.